A single sample gave rise to the 30 T cell receptor beta chains below, sequenced in a study of control samples from healthy donors and cancer patients (dated by TCRdb to about 2020). Libraries were prepared through the immunoSEQ multiplex PCR assay. TCRdb retrieved this table from immuneACCESS and kept in-frame rearrangements only. Not all clones are present; in checked studies, unresolved V genes account for under half, and no reason is known for the remainder. This sample lists around 110,000 clones; 80% to 90% were detected once. The top ten clonotypes cover 1.1% of the sample. The sample was PBMCs. The receptors derive from a woman aged 50 to 65 with colorectal cancer.

This clone was observed a single time. The V call is TRBV6-1, the J call TRBJ2-3, with 8 bases that match TRBD1. CDR3 length: 16 amino acids. Germline lookup yields CDR1 MNHNS and CDR2 SASEGT. Trimming cost V 1 base and J 1 base; bases outside gene matches: 4. DNA for the CDR3: TGTGCCAGCAGTGAAGTGACAGGGGAAGGCACAGATACGCAGTATTTT. Its protein is CASSEVTGEGTDTQYF.

This clone came up a few times. Germline is not matched at one junction end, which may reflect a read error. The CDR3 loop is CASSLGTGRQETQYF. Here the CDR3 DNA reads TGTGCTAGCAGCTTAGGGACAGGGAGGCAAGAGACCCAGTACTTC. The chain uses TRBV7-7 and TRBJ2-5, with 9 bases identical to TRBD1. Germline lookup yields CDR1 SSHAT and CDR2 FNYEAQ (reference sequence). CDR3 length: 15 amino acids.

The V and J genes are TRBV5-4 and TRBJ2-2; maybe TRBD2 (5 bases). The CDR3 consists of 14 residues. V was clipped by 1 base and J by 3 bases, with 7 bases between them. Germline loops: CDR1 SGHNT, CDR2 YYREEE (reference sequence). The CDR3: CASSLRTDTGELFF. In nucleotides, the CDR3 is TGTGCCAGCAGCTTGAGGACTGACACCGGGGAGCTGTTTTTT.

This chain joins TRBV27 and TRBJ1-6; D uncertain. Between the trimmed V and J ends, which lost 5 bases and 4 bases, there was a span of 3 bases. The CDR3 sequence is 12 residues long. Looked up from germline, CDR1 is MNHEY and CDR2 is SMNVEV (reference sequence). The CDR3 DNA is TGTGCCAGCAGTCCGTATAATTCACCCCTCCACTTT. Its translation: CASSPYNSPLHF.

This chain joins TRBV7-8 and TRBJ2-7; 14 bases line up with TRBD2. The ends lost 4 bases at V and 3 bases at J; junction bases unmatched: 5. Germline CDR1 SGHVS, CDR2 FQNEAQ. The CDR3 is 16 residues long. The chain's CDR3 is CASSSGLAGVHYEQYF. As DNA, the CDR3 is TGTGCCAGCAGCTCGGGACTAGCGGGAGTTCACTACGAGCAGTACTTC.

This clone was picked up one time. The chain is built from TRBV5-1 and TRBJ2-7; no firm D call. Germline-derived CDR1 and CDR2 are SGHRS and YFSETQ. The CDR3 loop spans 14 amino acids. With 4 bases removed from V and 0 bases from J, the gap between germline ends came to 11 bases. CDR3 residues: CASSDTSSSYEQYF. In DNA form, the CDR3 reads TGCGCCAGCAGCGACACATCGAGCTCCTACGAGCAGTACTTC.

The chain employs TRBV15 and TRBJ2-2, with TRBD1 matching over 10 bases. From germline, CDR1 is LNHNV and CDR2 YYDKDF (reference sequence). J was trimmed by 4 bases and V by 1 base; bases with no gene match: 12. The CDR3 extends over 19 amino acids. The CDR3 protein is CATSRGLRDRGRITGELFF. DNA for the CDR3: TGTGCCACCAGCAGAGGATTAAGGGACAGGGGCCGGATCACCGGGGAGCTGTTTTTT.

The chain employs TRBV27 and TRBJ2-7, with a tentative D call TRBD2 (6 bases). This CDR3 contains 15 residues. CDR1 and CDR2 from the germline V gene are MNHEY and SMNVEV (reference sequence). Trimming left V 4 bases short and J 1 base short, with 14 bases between. This CDR3 reads CASSSPRGGSYEQYF. CDR3 in DNA: TGTGCCAGCAGTTCTCCGCGAGGAGGGTCCTACGAGCAGTACTTC.

The chain recombines TRBV28 with TRBJ1-5, with TRBD1 matching over 7 bases. The germline CDR1 and CDR2 sequences are MDHEN and SYDVKM. V trimming: 4 bases; J trimming: 2 bases; junction bases outside the gene matches: 5. The CDR3 loop spans 15 amino acids. CDR3 region: CASSYRGVGNQPQHF. CDR3 bases: TGTGCCAGCAGTTACAGGGGAGTGGGCAATCAGCCCCAGCATTTT.

This clone has just one count. The CDR3 loop reads CASSLRGRGGLNEQFF. The CDR3 DNA reads as TGCGCCAGCAGCCTGCGCGGGCGGGGGGGCCTCAATGAGCAGTTCTTC. The genes are TRBV5-1 and TRBJ2-1; TRBD2 aligns across 9 bases. V was pared by 4 bases and J by 6 bases, with 11 bases of the junction left unmatched. Germline assignment: CDR1 SGHRS and CDR2 YFSETQ. The CDR3 totals 16 residues.

The chain uses TRBV6-2 or TRBV6-3 and TRBJ1-5, with D uncertain. The CDR3 is made up of 14 amino acids. The V end lost 0 bases, the J end lost 7 bases, and 10 bases lay between the germline ends. CDR1 and CDR2 (germline): MNHEY, SVGEGT. This chain's CDR3 is CASSYSRTSQPQHF. For the CDR3, the DNA is TGTGCCAGCAGTTACTCCAGAACCAGCCAGCCCCAGCATTTT.

The chain recombines TRBV5-1 with TRBJ2-2; 7 nucleotides agree with TRBD2. V shed 4 bases and J 3 bases; nucleotides not matched to a gene: 9. The CDR3 extends over 16 amino acids. Germline loops: CDR1 SGHRS, CDR2 YFSETQ. In nucleotides, the CDR3 is TGCGCCAGCAGCCCCGGCCCCGGGGGGTACACCGGGGAGCTGTTTTTT. Encoded protein: CASSPGPGGYTGELFF. The entire variable domain, with the rest obtained from reference TRBV5-1 and TRBJ2-2, is as follows: KAGVTQTPRYLIKTRGQQVTLSCSPISGHRSVSWYQQTPGQGLQFLFEYFSETQRNKGNFPGRFSGRQFSNSRSEMNVSTLELGDSALYLCASSPGPGGYTGELFFGEGSRLTVL.

The genes are TRBV3-1 (or the pseudogene TRBV3-2) and TRBJ2-3; D not resolved. The CDR3 is 13 residues long. CDR1 and CDR2 (germline): LGHDT, YNNKEL (reference sequence). The ends were cut back, 4 bases at V and 4 bases at J, with 9 bases in the middle. The CDR3 loop reads CASSPYSPDTQYF. CDR3 in DNA: TGTGCCAGCAGCCCCTACAGTCCAGATACGCAGTATTTT.

The rearrangement uses TRBV6-6 and TRBJ1-1; 9 positions match TRBD1. The CDR3 contains 15 residues. Germline loops: CDR1 MNHNY, CDR2 SVGAGI (reference sequence). After removal of 2 bases from V and 7 bases from J, the junction contained 8 bases not matched to a gene. In nucleotides, the CDR3 is TGTGCCAGCAGTTACGGGACCGGGACAGGGAATGAAGCTTTCTTT. It codes for CASSYGTGTGNEAFF.

The chain couples TRBV3-1 (or the pseudogene TRBV3-2) to TRBJ2-3; TRBD2 matches at 8 bases. The trim removed 6 bases at V and 1 base at J, leaving 6 bases unmatched. Germline V CDR1 and CDR2: LGHDT, YNNKEL (reference sequence). The CDR3 runs to 15 residues. The CDR3 loop reads CASSRTGRGTDTQYF. The CDR3, as DNA: TGTGCCAGCAGTCGGACCGGGAGGGGCACAGATACGCAGTATTTT.

This chain links TRBV19 with TRBJ2-2; D might be TRBD2 (5 bases). The CDR3 loop spans 15 amino acids. CDR1 is LNHDA, CDR2 SQIVND, per germline (reference sequence). V lost 3 bases, J lost 6 bases, and 14 bases lay in between. The CDR3 nucleotides are TGTGCCAGTAGTATTTTCGCAGCCGGGGCCGGGGAGCTGTTTTTT. It codes for CASSIFAAGAGELFF.

This clone was observed a few times. V usage is TRBV6-5 and J usage is TRBJ2-1, with D perhaps matching TRBD2 (5 bases). The CDR3 loop spans 15 amino acids. From germline, CDR1 is MNHEY and CDR2 SVGAGI. Trimming stripped 2 bases from V and 1 base from J, with 9 bases between. The CDR3, as DNA: TGTGCCAGCAGTTACACTCCGGGGTCCTACAATGAGCAGTTCTTC. It encodes CASSYTPGSYNEQFF.

The chain joins TRBV6-5 to TRBJ1-1, with D perhaps TRBD1 (6 bases). The CDR3 extends over 15 amino acids. The germline gives CDR1 MNHEY, CDR2 SVGAGI. With 5 bases removed from V and 4 bases from J, the gap between germline ends came to 17 bases. CDR3 DNA sequence: TGTGCCAGCAGTCGGGACACGGGAGGTAGCACTGAAGCTTTCTTT. Its translation: CASSRDTGGSTEAFF.

Written as DNA, the CDR3 is TGTGCCAGCAGTGCCGAAGCTCAGGGGGCCGGTCAGCCCCAGCATTTT. This translates into CASSAEAQGAGQPQHF. The chain carries TRBV6-1 and TRBJ1-5, with 8 bases identical to TRBD1. V gave up 4 bases and J gave up 6 bases; unmatched junction bases: 11. The CDR3 is made up of 16 amino acids. The germline V gene has CDR1 MNHNS and CDR2 SASEGT.

The genes are TRBV2 and TRBJ1-4, with unresolved D. Germline loops: CDR1 SNHLY, CDR2 FYNNEI. V lost 6 bases to trimming and J lost 2 bases, with 7 bases between them. The CDR3 is made up of 13 amino acids. This chain's CDR3 is CASRGFTNEKLFF. In DNA, the CDR3 is TGTGCCAGCAGGGGATTCACTAATGAAAAACTGTTTTTT.

This clone was detected a few times. The genes are TRBV20-1 and TRBJ1-1; D is possibly TRBD1 (6 bases). The V gene's germline CDR1 is DFQATT and CDR2 SNEGSKA (reference sequence). V was pared by 3 bases and J by 1 base, with 12 bases between. The CDR3 covers 14 residues. This chain's CDR3 is CSASNRRGNTEAFF. As DNA, the CDR3 is TGCAGTGCTAGTAACCGCAGGGGGAACACTGAAGCTTTCTTT.

This chain uses TRBV23-1 with TRBJ1-4, with unresolved D. TRBV23-1 is filed as an ORF, its function uncertain. V lost 7 bases to trimming and J lost 7 bases, with 13 bases between them. The CDR3 totals 13 residues. The chain's CDR3 is CASNRSGGEKLFF. CDR3 bases: TGCGCCAGCAACCGGTCAGGCGGTGAAAAACTGTTTTTT.

DNA for the CDR3: TGCGCCAGCAGCTTGGGAGGTGGCACTGAAGCTTTCTTT. Protein product: CASSLGGGTEAFF. The chain uses TRBV5-1 and TRBJ1-1; D unresolved. The CDR3 consists of 13 residues. With 0 bases removed from V and 4 bases from J, the gap between germline ends came to 7 bases. Germline V CDR1 and CDR2: SGHRS, YFSETQ.

This chain uses TRBV9 with TRBJ2-5; D is uncertain. Germline V gene data show CDR1 as SGDLS and CDR2 as YYNGEE. The CDR3 loop spans 14 amino acids. V lost 2 bases, J lost 5 bases, and 13 bases lay in between. In DNA form, the CDR3 reads TGTGCCAGCAGCGTTGGGTCAGCTTTGGAGACCCAGTACTTC. This codes for CASSVGSALETQYF. The whole variable domain, filled in from reference TRBV9 and TRBJ2-5, reads DSGVTQTPKHLITATGQRVTLRCSPRSGDLSVYWYQQSLDQGLQFLIQYYNGEERAKGNILERFSAQQFPDLHSELNLSSLELGDSALYFCASSVGSALETQYFGPGTRLLVL.

The chain carries TRBV11-3 and TRBJ2-3; tentative D call: TRBD2 (6 bases). Germline CDR1 is SGHNT and CDR2 is YENEEA. Trimming stripped 5 bases from V and 6 bases from J, with 9 bases between. The CDR3 spans 12 residues. CDR3 sequence (DNA): TGTGCCAGCAGCCGACTAGGGGATACGCAGTATTTT. Its translation is CASSRLGDTQYF. The whole variable domain, remainder taken from reference TRBV11-3 and TRBJ2-3, is EAGVVQSPRYKIIEKKQPVAFWCNPISGHNTLYWYLQNLGQGPELLIRYENEEAVDDSQLPKDRFSAERLKGVDSTLKIQPAELGDSAVYLCASSRLGDTQYFGPGTRLTVL.

The CDR3 region has the DNA TGTGCCAGCAGCTCAGGGACAGGGAATCAGCCCCAGCATTTT. It translates to CASSSGTGNQPQHF. The chain uses TRBV12-1 and TRBJ1-5; the table assigns TRBD1, which was not confirmed against the DNA. TRBV12-1 is marked as a pseudogene. The CDR3 consists of 14 residues.

V and J are TRBV5-1 and TRBJ2-7; D is tentatively TRBD1 or TRBD2 (5 bases each). The CDR3 covers 16 residues. Germline CDR1 reads SGHRS; CDR2 reads YFSETQ. The V and J ends lost 5 bases and 3 bases respectively, with 21 bases between them. The CDR3 DNA sequence: TGCGCCAGCAGTTTAAGGGTAGGGACGTTAAGCTACGAGCAGTACTTC. It specifies CASSLRVGTLSYEQYF.

CDR3 region: CASSQRSGANTGELFF. The CDR3 DNA reads as TGTGCCAGCAGCCAGAGGAGCGGAGCGAACACCGGGGAGCTGTTTTTT. The genes are TRBV3-1 (or the pseudogene TRBV3-2) and TRBJ2-2; perhaps TRBD2 as D (5 bases). The V gene's germline CDR1 is LGHDT and CDR2 YNNKEL (reference sequence). CDR3 length: 16 amino acids. The ends were cut back, 3 bases at V and 0 bases at J, with 11 bases in the middle.

The rearrangement joins TRBV10-3 to TRBJ1-1, with 10 bases aligning to TRBD1. The length of the CDR3 is 13 residues. CDR1 is ENHRY, CDR2 SYGVKD, per germline. Germline trimming cut 6 bases from V and 3 bases from J; bases unmatched to any gene: 1. The CDR3 DNA reads as TGTGCCATCAGCGGACAGGGGGACACTGAAGCTTTCTTT. This codes for CAISGQGDTEAFF.

This clone was observed a single time. The CDR3 protein is CASSFREEAFF. DNA for the CDR3: TGTGCCAGCAGTTTCAGGGAAGAAGCTTTCTTT. This chain joins TRBV12-3 or TRBV12-4 and TRBJ1-1; D perhaps matches TRBD1 (5 bases). The CDR3 loop spans 11 amino acids. V lost 3 bases and J lost 8, with 7 bases in between.